Below are 21 T cell receptor beta chains sequenced from a single sample in a study of blood T cells in healthy people across ages. The use of a sample-barcoded 5' primer and a J-beta primer mix characterized a second PCR of about 7 to 12 cycles. TCRdb reprocessed the 5' RACE reads via MiXCR and lists one record per CDR3 protein. The sample holds fewer than 800,000 distinct CDR3 sequences, approximately 25% seen once. The data also belong to a second study, concerning T cells of mothers and their children.

Sequences were obtained from blood. The receptors were gathered from a boy aged 5-17 years in good health.

The V gene is TRBV4-1, the J gene TRBJ1-5; a weak D match, TRBD1 (5 bases). Germline CDR1 is MGHRA and CDR2 is YSYEKL. CDR3 length: 16 residues. Trimming pared 4 bases from V and 2 bases from J, leaving 15 bases between. The CDR3 DNA sequence: TGCGCCAGCAGCCCTGGGGCGGGGAGTGGCAATCAGCCCCAGCATTTT. Protein product: CASSPGAGSGNQPQHF.

The rearrangement links TRBV7-6 to TRBJ2-1, with a possible D match to TRBD2 (5 bases). The ends were cut back, 0 bases at V and 2 bases at J, with 11 bases in the middle. CDR3 length: 16 amino acids. Germline V lookup: CDR1 SGHVS, CDR2 FNYEAQ. CDR3 bases: TGTGCCAGCAGCTTAGCGTTAAGCGGCACCTACAATGAGCAGTTCTTC. Amino acids: CASSLALSGTYNEQFF.

V is TRBV20-1 and J is TRBJ2-1; no reliable D call. Germline values: CDR1 DFQATT, CDR2 SNEGSKA (reference sequence). The CDR3 length is 13 residues. Trimming stripped 6 bases from V and 4 bases from J, with 13 bases between. The CDR3 DNA reads TGCAGTGCCAGGCCGCTCGGATACAATGAGCAGTTCTTC. This sequence encodes CSARPLGYNEQFF.

The chain joins TRBV2 to TRBJ2-6; TRBD1 matches at 10 bases. The trim removed 5 bases at V and 1 base at J, leaving 8 bases unmatched. CDR1 SNHLY and CDR2 FYNNEI come from the germline V gene. This CDR3 region has 18 residues. The CDR3 protein is CASSIPTGGGSGANVLTF. The CDR3 DNA is TGTGCCAGCAGTATCCCGACAGGGGGCGGGTCTGGGGCCAACGTCCTGACTTTC. Filled out from reference TRBV2 and TRBJ2-6, the complete variable domain reads EPEVTQTPSHQVTQMGQEVILRCVPISNHLYFYWYRQILGQKVEFLVSFYNNEISEKSEIFDDQFSVERPDGSNFTLKIRSTKLEDSAMYFCASSIPTGGGSGANVLTFGAGSRLTVL.

This clonotype was detected only a few times. CDR3 DNA sequence: TGCGCCAGCAGCCAAGGGGCGGGGGCAGACGAGCAGTACTTC. Protein: CASSQGAGADEQYF. The chain combines TRBV4-1 with TRBJ2-7, with D perhaps TRBD2 (7 bases). This CDR3 is 14 amino acids long. Per the germline V gene, CDR1 is MGHRA and CDR2 is YSYEKL. The V gene lost 1 base and the J gene lost 5 bases, with 12 bases spanning the gap.

This clonotype was observed a few times. Written as DNA, the CDR3 is TGCAGTGCTAGGGCCCCTGACTACGCCCTACGTGGGCAGTACTTC. Translating gives CSARAPDYALRGQYF. The chain links TRBV20-1 to TRBJ2-7; tentatively, D is TRBD2 (5 bases). This CDR3 is 15 amino acids long. Between the trimmed V and J ends, which lost 3 bases and 9 bases, there was a span of 24 bases. CDR1 is DFQATT and CDR2 is SNEGSKA in the germline V gene (reference sequence).

This clonotype has a handful of counts. The chain joins TRBV3-1 to TRBJ2-5; 8 positions agree with TRBD2. Trimming removed 0 bases from V and 5 bases from J; junction bases left unmatched: 8. The CDR3 is 16 residues long. Germline-derived CDR1 and CDR2 are LGHDT and YNNKEL (reference sequence). The CDR3 region is CASSQDYRGGGETQYF. The CDR3 nucleotides read TGTGCCAGCAGCCAAGATTACCGGGGGGGCGGGGAGACCCAGTACTTC.

There are a few counts of this clonotype. V usage is TRBV5-1 and J usage is TRBJ2-1; 10 bases map to TRBD2. The length of the CDR3 is 16 residues. Germline V lookup: CDR1 SGHRS, CDR2 YFSETQ. The V gene end was trimmed by 5 bases and the J gene end by 7 bases; junction bases not matched to a gene: 12. Written as DNA, the CDR3 is TGCGCCAGCAGGGTACGGACTAGCGGAGTGGGAAATGAGCAGTTCTTC. Amino acids: CASRVRTSGVGNEQFF.

This clonotype occurred a few times. This rearrangement joins TRBV29-1 to TRBJ2-5; 11 bases line up with TRBD2. The J call may be in error: the DNA end matches TRBJ2-7 better. Germline V CDR1 and CDR2: SQVTM, ANQGSEA. The CDR3 covers 15 residues. CDR3 sequence: CSVSGLAGRSYEQYF. CDR3 nucleotides: TGCAGCGTTTCCGGACTAGCGGGTAGATCCTACGAGCAGTACTTC.

This chain joins TRBV5-1 and TRBJ2-5; D may be TRBD1 (6 bases). The DNA end is more similar to TRBJ2-7, so the J call may be wrong. CDR1 and CDR2 from the germline V gene are SGHRS and YFSETQ. CDR3 length: 18 amino acids. CDR3: CASSLEVGTYLLSYEQYF. CDR3 DNA sequence: TGCGCCAGCAGCTTGGAAGTCGGGACATACCTCCTATCCTACGAGCAGTACTTC.

There are a few counts of this clonotype. V gene TRBV5-1 combines with J gene TRBJ2-7; D uncertain. V was pared by 4 bases and J by 3 bases, with 20 bases between. The length of the CDR3 is 16 residues. Germline loops: CDR1 SGHRS, CDR2 YFSETQ. The CDR3 DNA reads TGCGCCAGCAGCCCGGAAGTTGGTCGTTCAAGCTACGAGCAGTACTTC. Translation: CASSPEVGRSSYEQYF.

The CDR3 nucleotides read TGTGCCAGCAGTTTTCAAAGGGGGCTCTACAATGAGCAGTTCTTC. Its translation: CASSFQRGLYNEQFF. The V call is TRBV12-3 or TRBV12-4, the J call TRBJ2-1, with TRBD1 matching 7 bases. The CDR3 loop spans 15 amino acids. The V and J ends lost 3 bases and 3 bases, in that order; junction bases with no gene match: 5.

This clonotype was picked up a small number of times. The chain employs TRBV6-5 and TRBJ2-4, with 7 bases aligning to TRBD1. Trimming took 5 bases from V and 5 from J; bases not matched to a gene: 6. The CDR3 is made up of 14 amino acids. Germline values: CDR1 MNHEY, CDR2 SVGAGI. This CDR3 reads CASSRPGTENIQYF. CDR3 DNA sequence: TGTGCCAGCAGTCGACCTGGGACAGAAAACATTCAGTACTTC.

The chain couples TRBV20-1 to TRBJ2-5; D is possibly TRBD2 (6 bases). The V end lost 1 base, the J end lost 2 bases, and 17 bases lay between the germline ends. CDR1 and CDR2 (germline): DFQATT, SNEGSKA (reference sequence). The CDR3 covers 16 residues. The chain's CDR3 is CSARVGHGRGQETQYF. The CDR3 region has the DNA TGCAGTGCTAGAGTTGGGCACGGGAGAGGTCAAGAGACCCAGTACTTC.

The rearrangement links TRBV27 to TRBJ1-1; 8 bases map to TRBD1. V shed 4 bases and J 1 base; nucleotides not matched to a gene: 8. This CDR3 spans 16 amino acids. Germline-derived CDR1 and CDR2 are MNHEY and SMNVEV (reference sequence). The CDR3 here is CASSSTLQGANTEAFF. CDR3 coding DNA: TGTGCCAGCAGTTCCACCCTCCAGGGGGCGAACACTGAAGCTTTCTTT.

This clonotype appeared many times. The V gene is TRBV20-1, the J gene TRBJ2-3; D gene uncertain. Germline-derived CDR1 and CDR2 are DFQATT and SNEGSKA (reference sequence). The germline V and J ends were trimmed by 3 bases and 0 bases, with 13 bases remaining between them. This CDR3 contains 15 residues. As DNA, the CDR3 is TGCAGTGCTAGGGGGTGGGGTGGTAGCACAGATACGCAGTATTTT. Amino acids: CSARGWGGSTDTQYF.

The chain recombines TRBV11-3 with TRBJ1-6, with 8 positions matching TRBD1. The trim removed 2 bases at V and 9 bases at J, leaving 3 bases unmatched. The CDR3 is made up of 14 amino acids. Looked up from germline, CDR1 is SGHNT and CDR2 is YENEEA. CDR3 nucleotides: TGTGCCAGCAGCTTACCAGGGGGCTTTTCACCCCTCCACTTT. Its protein product is CASSLPGGFSPLHF.

The rearrangement links TRBV7-9 to TRBJ2-5; D may match TRBD1 or TRBD2 (5 bases each). Per germline, CDR1 SEHNR and CDR2 FQNEAQ (reference sequence). This CDR3 comprises 14 residues. Trimming left V 6 bases short and J 2 bases short, with 13 bases between. Written as DNA, the CDR3 is TGTGCCAGCAGTAACTTGGGGGTACAAGAGACCCAGTACTTC. It is translated as CASSNLGVQETQYF. The variable domain in full, with the rest retrieved from reference TRBV7-9 and TRBJ2-5, is DTGVSQNPRHKITKRGQNVTFRCDPISEHNRLYWYRQTLGQGPEFLTYFQNEAQLEKSRLLSDRFSAERPKGSFSTLEIQRTEQGDSAMYLCASSNLGVQETQYFGPGTRLLVL.

The gene calls are TRBV5-1 and TRBJ2-3; no definite D call. Germline V gene data show CDR1 as SGHRS and CDR2 as YFSETQ. The V end lost 5 bases, the J end lost 4 bases, and 11 bases lay between the germline ends. The CDR3 is made up of 13 amino acids. In DNA, the CDR3 is TGCGCCAGCAGGCAAGGATCTTCAGATACGCAGTATTTT. Translation: CASRQGSSDTQYF.

The chain is built from TRBV4-2 and TRBJ2-1, with 7 bases lining up with TRBD2. The CDR3 runs to 17 residues. Per the germline V gene, CDR1 is LGHNA and CDR2 is YNFKEQ. Germline trimming cut 0 bases from V and 3 bases from J; bases unmatched to any gene: 8. CDR3 bases: TGTGCCAGCAGCCAAGATTTGGGAGGGAACTTCTACAATGAGCAGTTCTTC. It yields the protein CASSQDLGGNFYNEQFF.

The chain recombines TRBV4-3 with TRBJ2-2, with 8 bases lining up with TRBD1. The germline V gene has CDR1 LGHNA and CDR2 YSLEER. The CDR3 spans 22 residues. After removal of 0 bases from V and 3 bases from J, the junction contained 21 bases not matched to a gene. The CDR3 DNA reads as TGCGCCAGCAGCCAAGATCGAAACGGCGGACAGGGTGAATTTTGGGACACCGGGGAGCTGTTTTTT. Its translation: CASSQDRNGGQGEFWDTGELFF.